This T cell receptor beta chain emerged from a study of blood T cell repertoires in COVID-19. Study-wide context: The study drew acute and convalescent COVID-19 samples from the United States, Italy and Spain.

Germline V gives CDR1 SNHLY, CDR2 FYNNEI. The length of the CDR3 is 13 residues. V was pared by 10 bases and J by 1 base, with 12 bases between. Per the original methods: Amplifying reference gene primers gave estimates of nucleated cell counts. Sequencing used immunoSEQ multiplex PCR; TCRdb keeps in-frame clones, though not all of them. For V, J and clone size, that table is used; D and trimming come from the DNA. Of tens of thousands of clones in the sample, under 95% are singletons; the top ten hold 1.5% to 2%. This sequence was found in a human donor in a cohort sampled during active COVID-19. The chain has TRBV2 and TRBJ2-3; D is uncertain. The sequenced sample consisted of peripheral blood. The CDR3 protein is CATLLRRTDTQYF. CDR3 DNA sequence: TGTGCCACTCTGCTGCGTCGCACAGATACGCAGTATTTT.